These 5 T cell receptor beta chains were all obtained from the same sample, sequenced in a study of T cells in Graves' hyperthyroidism and ophthalmopathy. Using RNA transcripts as the source, TCR beta CDR3 regions were amplified. Carried out on the TCR CDR3, a first-round RT-PCR used the HTBI primer set. TCRdb ran MiXCR on the multiplex PCR reads and lists one entry per CDR3 protein. This table holds more than 600,000 distinct CDR3 sequences, about 15% found once. Material for sequencing was blood. All receptors come from a man in his late teens or twenties with Graves' hyperthyroidism.

This clonotype has a handful of counts. The rearrangement joins TRBV6-7 to TRBJ2-1, with TRBD2 as a possible D gene (6 bases). Being an ORF, TRBV6-7 has a function that is uncertain. V lost 2 bases and J lost 3, with 11 bases in between. CDR3 length: 15 amino acids. Written as DNA, the CDR3 is TGTGCCAGCAGTTACGCGGAGGGGCACTACAATGAGCAGTTCTTC. It yields the protein CASSYAEGHYNEQFF.

This clonotype has ten or more counts. V and J are TRBV7-2 and TRBJ2-5; TRBD2 matches 8 bases. This CDR3 region has 17 residues. The germline V gene encodes CDR1 SGHTA and CDR2 FQGNSA. After removal of 5 bases from V and 1 base from J, the junction contained 12 bases not matched to a gene. CDR3: CASSRSVLAASQETQYF. CDR3 nucleotide sequence: TGTGCCAGCAGCCGATCGGTACTAGCGGCCTCCCAAGAGACCCAGTACTTC.

The chain is built from TRBV6-1 and TRBJ2-7; TRBD1 matches 8 bases. The V gene's germline CDR1 is MNHNS and CDR2 SASEGT. This CDR3 spans 15 amino acids. Trimming took 5 bases from V and 6 from J; bases not matched to a gene: 12. The CDR3 loop reads CASSRRTGTWREQYF. Here the CDR3 DNA reads TGTGCCAGCAGTCGCCGGACAGGGACATGGCGCGAGCAGTACTTC.

There are a few counts of this clonotype. This chain connects TRBV18 to TRBJ2-2, with 7 nucleotides matching TRBD2. The CDR3 runs 15 residues. The germline gives CDR1 KGHSH, CDR2 LQKENI. V trimming: 1 base; J trimming: 1 base; junction bases outside the gene matches: 0. CDR3 DNA sequence: TGTGCCAGCTCACCACAGCGGGAGAACACCGGGGAGCTGTTTTTT. Translating gives CASSPQRENTGELFF.

This clonotype was observed a few times. The CDR3, as DNA: TGTGCCACCAGCAGAGTACCGCTAGCGGGAGACCTTAGCTCCTACAATGAGCAGTTCTTC. Protein product: CATSRVPLAGDLSSYNEQFF. The chain carries TRBV15 and TRBJ2-1; 10 bases map to TRBD2. Germline V lookup: CDR1 LNHNV, CDR2 YYDKDF (reference sequence). V shed 1 base and J 0 bases; nucleotides not matched to a gene: 12. The CDR3 totals 20 residues.